The sequence of this TCR beta chain was determined in a study of Ad26.COV2.S vaccination and SARS-CoV-2 variants. General study findings and limits: Non-spike TCR breadth showed similarity between vaccine and placebo recipients. The breadth of spike-specific CD8+ and CD4+ T cell responses after vaccination was reportedly substantial.

Germline CDR1 is SGHTA and CDR2 is FQGNSA. CDR3 length: 17 amino acids. Trimming cost V 2 bases and J 1 base; bases outside gene matches: 10. Regarding this clone: Its specificity is unknown.

The table came from immunoSEQ multiplex PCR; TCRdb's copy has only in-frame clones and leaves some out. The profile covers about 94,000 clones, with more than 70% appearing a single time and around a sixth taken by the ten largest. This chain links TRBV7-2 with TRBJ2-7, with TRBD2 matching 8 bases. The TCR comes from a human donor who had recovered from COVID-19. The input for sequencing was peripheral blood, taken after recovery from COVID-19. The CDR3 DNA is TGTGCCAGCAGCTTAAATTTAGGAGCGGGAGCTTCCTACGAGCAGTACTTC. It translates to CASSLNLGAGASYEQYF.